The clone carrying this T cell receptor beta chain appeared a few times. This specimen comes from a study of cytomegalovirus exposure and HLA in healthy donors. This PCR relied on a set of 60 Vbeta primers and 13 Jbeta primers. Sequencing was performed with immunoSEQ multiplex PCR; in TCRdb, only in-frame clones are kept and a portion is missing. The table records about 160,000 clones, approximately 84% of them present only once. With V trimmed by 3 bases and J by 2 bases, 11 bases remained unmatched. Germline V gene sequence: CDR1 KGHSH, CDR2 LQKENI. CDR3 length: 17 amino acids. J is TRBJ2-7 and V is TRBV18, with TRBD2 matching over 9 bases. The sample was PBMCs. This TCR was recovered from a man in his fifties in good health and CMV-seropositive. The CDR3 protein is CASSPSRGLAGTYEQYF. CDR3 nucleotides: TGTGCCAGCTCACCGTCGCGGGGACTAGCCGGAACCTACGAGCAGTACTTC.